This T cell receptor (beta chain) was sequenced in a study of CD8 T cells in Susac syndrome. The germline V and J ends were trimmed by 2 bases and 6 bases, with 10 bases remaining between them. The CDR3 spans 14 residues. The germline V gene encodes CDR1 LGHDT and CDR2 YNNKEL (reference sequence). About 0.5 to 1 ug RNA was reverse transcribed with random hexamers. TCRdb re-analysed the immunoSEQ multiplex PCR reads in MiXCR, keeping a single row per CDR3 protein. The sample records 77,000 or so distinct CDR3 sequences, about 92% being singletons. The genes are TRBV3-1 and TRBJ1-4; a possible D gene is TRBD1 (5 bases). The clonotype was recovered from a human donor with Susac syndrome. Sequenced: CD4+ T cells from PBMCs. The CDR3 coding sequence is TGTGCCAGCAGCCAATCGGGCAGGGATGAAAAACTGTTTTTT. Protein sequence: CASSQSGRDEKLFF.